The 8 T cell receptor beta chains below come from one sample, sequenced in a study of OX40 agonist ivuxolimab in advanced cancers. Produced via immunoSEQ multiplex PCR; TCRdb's table is partial and in-frame only. The data show some 17,000 clones, roughly 92% seen once. The sample here was CD4+ or CD8+ T cells sorted from blood, taken in a trial of the OX40 agonist ivuxolimab. The receptor set was obtained from an adult with an advanced solid tumor such as melanoma, head and neck, liver or kidney cancer.

The V gene is TRBV7-3, the J gene TRBJ2-1, with D possibly being TRBD1 (6 bases). The CDR3 runs 15 residues. V shed 3 bases and J shed 3 bases, with 12 bases lying between them. Looked up from germline, CDR1 is SGHTA and CDR2 is FQGTGA. CDR3 region: CASSLGASDYNEQFF. In DNA form, the CDR3 reads TGTGCCAGCAGCTTGGGGGCCTCCGACTACAATGAGCAGTTCTTC.

The chain couples TRBV29-1 to TRBJ1-2; unclear D gene. The CDR3 extends over 11 amino acids. Trimming cost V 4 bases and J 8 bases, with 11 bases left between them. Germline V gene sequence: CDR1 SQVTM, CDR2 ANQGSEA. CDR3 DNA sequence: TGCAGCGTTGCGTCCCTAGAGGGCTACACCTTC. Its protein is CSVASLEGYTF.

The J gene is TRBJ1-4, the V gene TRBV28, with 9 bases that match TRBD1. Trimming at V came to 4 bases and at J to 8 bases, leaving 11 bases not matched to a gene. The CDR3 length is 16 residues. Germline lookup yields CDR1 MDHEN and CDR2 SYDVKM. The CDR3 reads CASSWDRVTGGEKLFF. In DNA form, the CDR3 reads TGTGCCAGCAGTTGGGACAGGGTAACCGGGGGGGAAAAACTGTTTTTT.

The chain couples TRBV4-3 to TRBJ1-1, with unresolved D. V dropped 0 bases and J dropped 6 bases, with 8 bases sitting between them. CDR3 length equals 13 residues. From germline, CDR1 is LGHNA and CDR2 YSLEER. The CDR3 is CASSQDKDAEAFF. CDR3 in DNA: TGCGCCAGCAGCCAAGATAAGGACGCTGAAGCTTTCTTT.

The chain links TRBV28 to TRBJ2-1, with D unresolved. Germline V CDR1 and CDR2: MDHEN, SYDVKM. The CDR3 runs to 12 residues. Trimming left V 4 bases short and J 6 bases short, with 7 bases between. This CDR3 reads CASSSGSNEQFF. CDR3 DNA: TGTGCCAGCAGTTCCGGGTCCAATGAGCAGTTCTTC.

The chain has TRBV11-2 and TRBJ2-7; D is undetermined. V lost 7 bases, J lost 1 base, and 17 bases lay in between. Germline V gene data show CDR1 as SGHAT and CDR2 as FQNNGV. This CDR3 has 15 residues. In DNA form, the CDR3 reads TGTGCCAGCAAAGACCCCAGAGACGGTTCCTACGAGCAGTACTTC. This encodes CASKDPRDGSYEQYF.

The chain is built from TRBV9 and TRBJ1-2, with TRBD1 matching over 8 bases. The V gene end was trimmed by 4 bases and the J gene end by 8 bases; junction bases not matched to a gene: 13. Germline V gene sequence: CDR1 SGDLS, CDR2 YYNGEE. The CDR3 loop spans 15 amino acids. The CDR3 sequence: CASSPRRTGLGGYTF. As DNA, the CDR3 is TGTGCCAGCAGCCCCCGGCGGACAGGGCTGGGAGGCTACACCTTC.

The rearrangement joins TRBV12-5 to TRBJ2-7, with a weak D call TRBD2 (5 bases). V lost 4 bases and J lost 6, with 13 bases in between. Germline loops: CDR1 LGHNT, CDR2 FRNRAP. This CDR3 is 13 amino acids long. The CDR3 spells CASGSPAGGEQYF. The CDR3 nucleotides are TGTGCTAGTGGTTCGCCCGCGGGTGGCGAGCAGTACTTC.